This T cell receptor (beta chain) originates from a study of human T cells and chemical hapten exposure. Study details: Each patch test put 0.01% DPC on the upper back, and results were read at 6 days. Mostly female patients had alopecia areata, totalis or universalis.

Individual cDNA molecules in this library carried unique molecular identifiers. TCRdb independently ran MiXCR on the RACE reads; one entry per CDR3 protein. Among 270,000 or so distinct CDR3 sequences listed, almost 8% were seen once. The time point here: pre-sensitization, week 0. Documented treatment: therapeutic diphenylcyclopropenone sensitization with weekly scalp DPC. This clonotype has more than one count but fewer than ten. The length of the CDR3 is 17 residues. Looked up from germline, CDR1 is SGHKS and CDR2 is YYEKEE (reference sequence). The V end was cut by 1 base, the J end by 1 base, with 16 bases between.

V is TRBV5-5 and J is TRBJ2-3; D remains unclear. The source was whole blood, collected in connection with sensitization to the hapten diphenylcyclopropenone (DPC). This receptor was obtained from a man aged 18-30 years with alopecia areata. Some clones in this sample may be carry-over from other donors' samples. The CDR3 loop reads CASSLLGVRAGTDTQYF. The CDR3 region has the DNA TGTGCCAGCAGCTTGCTGGGTGTAAGGGCGGGCACAGATACGCAGTATTTT.